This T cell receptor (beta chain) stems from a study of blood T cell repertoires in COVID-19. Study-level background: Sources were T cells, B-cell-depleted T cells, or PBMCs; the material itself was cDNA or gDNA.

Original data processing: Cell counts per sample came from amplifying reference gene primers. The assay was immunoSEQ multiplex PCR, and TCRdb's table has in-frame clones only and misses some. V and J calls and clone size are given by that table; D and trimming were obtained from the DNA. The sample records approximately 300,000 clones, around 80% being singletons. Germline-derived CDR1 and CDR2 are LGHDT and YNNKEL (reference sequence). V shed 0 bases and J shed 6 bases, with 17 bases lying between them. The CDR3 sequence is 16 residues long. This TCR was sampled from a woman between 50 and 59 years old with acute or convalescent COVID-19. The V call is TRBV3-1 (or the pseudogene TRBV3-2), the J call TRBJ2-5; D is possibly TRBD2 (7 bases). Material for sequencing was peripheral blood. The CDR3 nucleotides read TGTGCCAGCAGCCAAGAGAGCCTAGGGGGGGCGAAGACCCAGTACTTC. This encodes CASSQESLGGAKTQYF.